Sequencing of this T cell receptor (beta chain) was carried out in a study of blood T cell repertoires in COVID-19. Study overall: Acute and convalescent COVID-19 specimens originated in the United States, Italy and Spain. T cells, B-cell-depleted T cells, or PBMCs provided the cDNA or gDNA that served as material.

The germline V gene has CDR1 LNHDA and CDR2 SQIVND (reference sequence). Trimming removed 1 base from V and 9 bases from J, with 7 bases in between. This CDR3 is 12 amino acids long. Authors' processing steps: Quantification of nucleated cells was approximated via reference gene primer amplification. The repertoire was sequenced with immunoSEQ multiplex PCR; TCRdb's copy has only in-frame clones and lacks some. For V, J and clone size, that table is used; D and trimming come from the DNA. The data contain 90,000 or so clones, about 90% of them singletons. The TCR sequence derives from a human donor in a cohort sampled during active COVID-19. Material for sequencing was peripheral blood. This chain links TRBV19 with TRBJ1-5; no reliable D call. The CDR3 sequence is CASSIALRPQHF. In DNA form, the CDR3 reads TGTGCCAGTAGTATAGCCCTAAGGCCCCAGCATTTT.